This TCR beta chain stems from a study of early T cells in non-severe SARS-CoV-2 infection. In this sample, this clonotype turned up many times. TCRdb re-analysed the 5' RACE reads in MiXCR, keeping a single row per CDR3 protein. This sample has about 77,000 distinct CDR3 sequences; over 8.5% occur once, and the top ten carry 4.8%. The sequenced sample consisted of whole blood. This TCR was sampled from an adult who was a healthcare worker with PCR-confirmed SARS-CoV-2 infection or an uninfected control (not recorded which).

CDR3 in DNA: TGTGCCAGCAGCGTAGCTATCACAGATACGCAGTATTTT. Amino acid sequence: CASSVAITDTQYF. The J gene is TRBJ2-3, the V gene TRBV9; D remains ambiguous. CDR3 length: 13 amino acids. The germline V and J ends were trimmed by 0 bases and 2 bases, with 4 bases remaining between them. The V gene's germline CDR1 is SGDLS and CDR2 YYNGEE.